This T cell receptor beta chain was obtained from a study of T-cell memory formation after mild COVID-19. Via MiXCR, TCRdb re-called the 5' RACE reads, giving one row per CDR3 protein. The table shows over 500,000 distinct CDR3 sequences, with 17% occurring only once. Trimming removed 8 bases from V and 1 base from J; junction bases left unmatched: 1. The CDR3 has 12 residues. CDR1 is LGHDT, CDR2 YNNKEL, per germline (reference sequence). The rearrangement uses TRBV3-1 and TRBJ2-7, with 8 bases matching TRBD1. Sequencing was performed on PBMCs or a T cell subset sorted from them (not recorded which). This clonotype was obtained from an adult woman who had mild COVID-19 (a few samples of this study predate the infection). Cell type and time point are not known. The CDR3 DNA is TGTGCCAGCGGGACAGGATCCTACGAGCAGTACTTC. This translates into CASGTGSYEQYF.